The 18 T cell receptor beta chains in this list originate from one sample, sequenced in a study of CD8+CD57+ T cells in acquired aplastic anemia. Before being chosen for sequencing, patients had shown CD8+CD57+ cell expansion by flow cytometry. Genomic DNA, the template, was used for profiling of the TCR beta VDJ and CDR3. TCRdb ran MiXCR on the reads and lists one entry per CDR3 protein. The table has over 150,000 distinct CDR3 sequences, roughly three fifths seen once. What was sequenced was sorted CD4+, CD8+, or CD8+CD57+ T cells (not recorded which) from PBMCs. These receptors all stem from a human donor with aplastic anemia.

The chain employs TRBV7-8 and TRBJ2-7, with D perhaps TRBD2 (5 bases). V shed 4 bases and J shed 2 bases, with 15 bases lying between them. Per the germline V gene, CDR1 is SGHVS and CDR2 is FQNEAQ. The CDR3 has 15 amino acids. CDR3 nucleotides: TGTGCCAGCAGCTCTAGGAGGTTCTCCGCCTACGAGCAGTACTTC. Residues: CASSSRRFSAYEQYF.

The chain uses TRBV5-4 and TRBJ2-7; D gene unclear. CDR3 length equals 12 residues. V gave up 4 bases and J gave up 5 bases, with 10 bases separating them. CDR1 SGHNT and CDR2 YYREEE come from the germline V gene (reference sequence). In DNA, the CDR3 is TGTGCCAGCAGCCCGAACTTCGACGAGCAGTACTTC. Translated: CASSPNFDEQYF.

This clonotype was seen at least ten times. The chain links TRBV5-1 to TRBJ2-7; the D call may be TRBD1 or TRBD2 (5 bases each). Germline values: CDR1 SGHRS, CDR2 YFSETQ. The CDR3 has 16 amino acids. V was shortened by 4 bases and J by 3 bases, with 20 bases between the two germline ends. The CDR3 DNA reads TGCGCCAGCAGCCCGGGACGCTCAGAAGGGGTCTACGAGCAGTACTTC. It encodes CASSPGRSEGVYEQYF.

A few counts support this clonotype. This chain uses TRBV10-1 with TRBJ1-4; D uncertain. The CDR3 covers 13 residues. CDR1 WNHNN and CDR2 SYGVQD come from the germline V gene (reference sequence). With 3 bases removed from V and 7 bases from J, the gap between germline ends came to 9 bases. Written as DNA, the CDR3 is TGCGCCAGCAGTGATGGATCTTCTGAAAAACTGTTTTTT. Its translation: CASSDGSSEKLFF.

Ten or more counts support this clonotype. CDR3 nucleotides: TGTGCCAGCACCGAAGGGGGGAGTACTGAAAAACTGTTTTTT. Protein product: CASTEGGSTEKLFF. The chain is built from TRBV2 and TRBJ1-4, with TRBD1 as a possible D gene (6 bases). This CDR3 is 14 amino acids long. The V gene lost 7 bases and the J gene lost 7 bases, with 16 bases spanning the gap. Germline values: CDR1 SNHLY, CDR2 FYNNEI.

This clonotype was seen many times. The chain employs TRBV6-5 and TRBJ2-3; 9 nucleotides match TRBD2. Germline CDR1 MNHEY, CDR2 SVGAGI. The CDR3 has 16 amino acids. With 6 bases clipped from V and 0 bases from J, the junction kept 7 bases outside the gene matches. The CDR3 DNA is TGTGCCAGCAGGCGATGGGCGGGGGGGAGCACAGATACGCAGTATTTT. It encodes CASRRWAGGSTDTQYF.

V usage is TRBV9 and J usage is TRBJ2-7, with D possibly matching TRBD1 (6 bases). This CDR3 is 14 amino acids long. V lost 4 bases and J lost 3, with 14 bases in between. CDR1 and CDR2 (germline): SGDLS, YYNGEE. The CDR3 DNA reads as TGTGCCAGCAGCACGGGACATAGAAGCTACGAGCAGTACTTC. Protein: CASSTGHRSYEQYF.

As to this clonotype: A much more abundant neighbour one base away suggests this may be a read error. Likely a read error: the CDR3 ends without its conserved phenylalanine or tryptophan. The rearrangement links TRBV11-3 to TRBJ1-1; 8 bases are shared with TRBD1. The germline gives CDR1 SGHNT, CDR2 YENEEA. The CDR3 sequence is 15 residues long. Trimming removed 4 bases from V and 1 base from J; junction bases left unmatched: 5. The CDR3 bases are TGTGCCAGCAGCTCGCGACAGGGGCAGAACACTGAAGCTTTCCTT. It codes for CASSSRQGQNTEAFL.

This clonotype was counted a few times. The gene calls are TRBV7-8 and TRBJ1-2; D is ambiguous. The CDR3 spans 12 residues. Trimming took 5 bases from V and 8 from J, leaving 12 bases between them. Germline-derived CDR1 and CDR2 are SGHVS and FQNEAQ. The CDR3 spells CASSPNSDGYTF. DNA of the CDR3: TGTGCCAGCAGCCCTAACTCCGACGGCTACACCTTC. Combining the CDR3 with reference TRBV7-8 and TRBJ1-2 gives the whole variable domain GAGVSQSPRYKVAKRGQDVALRCDPISGHVSLFWYQQALGQGPEFLTYFQNEAQLDKSGLPSDRFFAERPEGSVSTLKIQRTQQEDSAVYLCASSPNSDGYTFGSGTRLTVV.

The V gene is TRBV9, the J gene TRBJ2-7; 8 bases agree with TRBD1. Germline loops: CDR1 SGDLS, CDR2 YYNGEE. Losses at the gene ends were 4 bases for V and 1 base for J; bases not matched to a gene: 7. This CDR3 is 15 amino acids long. Written as DNA, the CDR3 is TGTGCCAGCAGCTTAGGACAGGGTTGGTCCTACGAGCAGTACTTC. It specifies CASSLGQGWSYEQYF.

The rearrangement links TRBV6-1 to TRBJ1-6, with TRBD1 matching over 8 bases. The germline CDR1 and CDR2 sequences are MNHNS and SASEGT. The trim removed 9 bases at V and 4 bases at J, leaving 8 bases unmatched. This CDR3 has 15 amino acids. The CDR3 DNA reads as TGTGCCAGAGACTTGCGGGACAGGTATAATTCACCCCTCCACTTT. Its translation: CARDLRDRYNSPLHF.

As regards this clonotype: The conserved closing phenylalanine or tryptophan is absent in this CDR3, likely reflecting a read error. No DNA is shown, since the ends of the CDR3 on it are uncertain; the CDR3 is the one TCRdb lists. The genes are TRBV6-1 and TRBJ2-7; TRBD1 was called by the table and not checked on the DNA. From its first to its last residue, the CDR3 has 13 amino acids. Germline CDR1 is MNHNS and CDR2 is SASEGT. CDR3 in amino acids: CASSDRDPPTSST.

This clonotype was seen more than once but under ten times. This chain connects TRBV29-1 to TRBJ2-1, with D tentatively TRBD1 or TRBD2 (7 bases each). The length of the CDR3 is 12 residues. Trimming removed 7 bases from V and 7 bases from J, with 14 bases in between. CDR1 and CDR2 (germline): SQVTM, ANQGSEA. The CDR3 protein is CSERGQTNEQFF. The CDR3 DNA follows: TGCAGCGAGCGGGGACAGACTAATGAGCAGTTCTTC.

The chain uses TRBV20-1 and TRBJ2-7; TRBD1 agrees at 8 bases. This CDR3 is 14 amino acids long. Germline loops: CDR1 DFQATT, CDR2 SNEGSKA (reference sequence). The trim removed 6 bases at V and 6 bases at J, leaving 13 bases unmatched. CDR3 sequence reads: CSARPTGDRAEQYF. The DNA for the CDR3 is TGCAGTGCCAGACCGACAGGGGACCGAGCCGAGCAGTACTTC.

The chain combines TRBV20-1 with TRBJ2-3; 7 nucleotides match TRBD2. J was trimmed by 0 bases and V by 5 bases; bases with no gene match: 5. CDR1 is DFQATT, CDR2 SNEGSKA, per germline (reference sequence). The CDR3 spans 14 residues. CDR3 amino acids: CSAGSGVSTDTQYF. The DNA of the CDR3 is TGCAGTGCTGGCAGCGGGGTGAGCACAGATACGCAGTATTTT.

V and J are TRBV19 and TRBJ2-2; 8 bases fit TRBD1. Germline lookup yields CDR1 LNHDA and CDR2 SQIVND (reference sequence). This CDR3 has 18 residues. J gave up 3 bases and V 5 bases, and 14 bases lay outside the gene matches. CDR3 region: CASSSQPPGTGHTGELFF. The CDR3 DNA sequence: TGTGCCAGTAGTTCCCAACCTCCCGGGACAGGACACACCGGGGAGCTGTTTTTT.

A single count supports this clonotype. The V call is TRBV2, the J call TRBJ1-1; 9 bases are shared with TRBD1. J lost 5 bases, V lost 6 bases, and 7 bases had no gene match. Germline CDR1 SNHLY, CDR2 FYNNEI. The CDR3 runs to 14 residues. CDR3 coding DNA: TGTGCCAGCAGCTCACAGGGGGCACGGACTGAAGCTTTCTTT. Translated: CASSSQGARTEAFF.

The V gene is TRBV20-1, the J gene TRBJ1-6; TRBD1 matches 10 bases. Looked up from germline, CDR1 is DFQATT and CDR2 is SNEGSKA (reference sequence). V lost 1 base and J lost 6; bases outside the gene matches: 3. The CDR3 is made up of 15 amino acids. The CDR3 nucleotides are TGCAGTGCTAGAGGACAGGGGGCAGGTAATTCACCCCTCCACTTT. Translating gives CSARGQGAGNSPLHF.